These T cell receptor beta chains were read from a single sample in a study of response to subunit inactivated influenza vaccine. TCRdb independently ran MiXCR on the RT-PCR reads; one entry per CDR3 protein. The table records 500,000 to 650,000 distinct CDR3 sequences, around 8% of them present only once. The sequenced sample was PBMCs from blood, obtained approximately 25 months after vaccination. The receptors here all came from a man aged 50-75 years who received an inactivated influenza vaccine. Both conserved end residues are part of each CDR3. The D gene is left open where the match is weak. Some rows have no size entry. The others give once, few or many, or a class for an expanded clone.

j_gene | abundance | v_gene | d_gene | CDR3aa | CDR3nt
TRBJ1-3 | - | TRBV5-5 | - | CASSLVGAPGNTIYF | TGTGCCAGCAGCTTGGTGGGGGCGCCCGGAAACACCATATATTTT
TRBJ1-2 | few | TRBV12-3/TRBV12-4 | - | CASSFLEHRSYTF | TGTGCCAGCAGTTTTCTGGAGCACAGGAGCTACACCTTC
TRBJ2-1 | - | TRBV15 | TRBD2 | CATKDSAGAPYNEQFF | TGTGCCACCAAGGATTCGGCGGGAGCCCCCTACAATGAGCAGTTCTTC
TRBJ2-3 | many | TRBV2 | TRBD2 | CASSGLAGTDTQYF | TGTGCCAGCAGTGGACTAGCGGGCACAGATACGCAGTATTTT
TRBJ2-1 | few | TRBV24-1 | TRBD2 | CATSDFGLAGSNEQFF | TGTGCCACCAGTGACTTCGGACTAGCGGGATCCAATGAGCAGTTCTTC
TRBJ1-5 | many | TRBV29-1 | TRBD1 | CSVGQGTNSNQPQHF | TGCAGCGTTGGACAGGGAACTAATAGCAATCAGCCCCAGCATTTT
TRBJ1-2 | many | TRBV3-1 | TRBD1 | CASSPWTGDHGYTF | TGTGCCAGCAGCCCCTGGACAGGGGATCATGGCTACACCTTC
TRBJ1-5 | few | TRBV28 | - | CASSFVEGVFQPQHF | TGTGCCAGCAGTTTTGTTGAGGGGGTTTTTCAGCCCCAGCATTTT
TRBJ2-2 | - | TRBV12-3/TRBV12-4 | - | CASSFSVPGELFF | TGTGCCAGCAGTTTTTCAGTTCCCGGGGAGCTGTTTTTT
TRBJ2-3 | many | TRBV20-1 | - | CSAVGNGDTQYF | TGCAGTGCCGTCGGAAATGGAGATACGCAGTATTTT
TRBJ1-2 | - | TRBV29-1 | - | CSALDSPYGYTF | TGCAGCGCTCTTGACAGTCCCTATGGCTACACCTTC
TRBJ1-6 | - | TRBV10-2 | - | CASSESWTAHSPLHF | TGCGCCAGCAGTGAGTCGTGGACAGCTCATTCACCCCTCCACTTT
TRBJ2-1 | - | TRBV7-2 | - | CASSLVGDDDEQFF | TGTGCCAGCAGCTTAGTCGGGGACGACGATGAGCAGTTCTTC
TRBJ2-5 | few | TRBV20-1 | TRBD1 | CSAQFPGGETQYF | TGCAGTGCTCAGTTTCCAGGGGGTGAGACCCAGTACTTC
TRBJ2-5 | few | TRBV11-2 | - | CASSAPGALETQYF | TGTGCCAGCAGCGCCCCGGGGGCCCTTGAGACCCAGTACTTC
TRBJ2-5 | many | TRBV12-3/TRBV12-4 | - | CASSFTGETQYF | TGTGCCAGCAGTTTTACGGGCGAGACCCAGTACTTC
TRBJ1-4 | many | TRBV20-1 | - | CSARALDEKLFF | TGCAGTGCTAGAGCTCTGGATGAAAAACTGTTTTTT
TRBJ2-6 | few | TRBV12-3/TRBV12-4 | - | CASSSEWGRAGANVLTF | TGTGCCAGCAGCTCCGAGTGGGGGCGGGCTGGGGCCAACGTCCTGACTTTC
TRBJ2-7 | - | TRBV25-1 | TRBD1 | CASSEFWGQGKYEQYF | TGTGCCAGCAGTGAATTCTGGGGACAGGGGAAATACGAGCAGTACTTC
TRBJ2-5 | - | TRBV6-2/TRBV6-3 | TRBD2 | CASSPTSSSGETQYF | TGTGCCAGCAGTCCGACTAGCTCCTCGGGGGAGACCCAGTACTTC
TRBJ1-4 | few | TRBV7-9 | - | CASSSRVLTNEKLFF | TGTGCCAGCAGCAGCAGGGTCTTAACTAATGAAAAACTGTTTTTT
TRBJ1-5 | - | TRBV12-3/TRBV12-4 | - | CASSRGEHQPQHF | TGTGCCAGCAGCCGGGGGGAGCATCAGCCCCAGCATTTT
TRBJ2-2 | - | TRBV7-9 | - | CASSLLTDTGELFF | TGTGCCAGCAGCCTCTTAACAGACACCGGGGAGCTGTTTTTT
TRBJ2-2 | few | TRBV4-3 | TRBD2 | CASSQELAGGTGELFF | TGCGCCAGCAGCCAAGAGTTAGCGGGAGGTACGGGGGAGCTGTTTTTT
TRBJ2-2 | - | TRBV2 | - | CASSSGEGGLFF | TGTGCCAGCAGTTCGGGCGAGGGTGGGCTGTTTTTT
TRBJ2-2 | - | TRBV29-1 | - | CSVVRHTGELFF | TGCAGCGTTGTCAGGCACACCGGGGAGCTGTTTTTT
TRBJ2-2 | - | TRBV5-1 | TRBD2 | CASSFTSGKNTGELFF | TGCGCCAGCAGCTTCACTAGCGGGAAGAACACCGGGGAGCTGTTTTTT
TRBJ2-7 | - | TRBV7-6 | TRBD2 | CASGGLYEQYF | TGTGCTAGCGGGGGGCTTTACGAGCAGTACTTC
TRBJ1-2 | few | TRBV10-2 | - | CASRGGGGYTF | TGCGCCAGCAGAGGGGGGGGTGGCTACACCTTC
TRBJ2-3 | - | TRBV7-9 | - | CASSPRAGSGPTDTQYF | TGTGCCAGCAGCCCCCGAGCTGGGAGCGGGCCCACAGATACGCAGTATTTT
TRBJ1-1 | many | TRBV20-1 | - | CSARGVTEAFF | TGCAGTGCTAGGGGGGTGACTGAAGCTTTCTTT
TRBJ1-1 | few | TRBV24-1 | - | CATTSGMNTEAFF | TGTGCCACCACCTCGGGGATGAACACTGAAGCTTTCTTT
TRBJ1-3 | - | TRBV3-1 | TRBD1 | CASSTGQSLIGNTIYF | TGTGCCAGCAGCACGGGACAGTCCCTGATTGGAAACACCATATATTTT
TRBJ2-3 | few | TRBV5-1 | TRBD1 | CASSLVRGQDTDTQYF | TGCGCCAGCAGCTTGGTACGGGGACAGGACACAGATACGCAGTATTTT
TRBJ1-5 | many | TRBV12-3/TRBV12-4 | TRBD1 | CASSSGTVTQPQHF | TGTGCCAGCAGTTCCGGGACAGTGACTCAGCCCCAGCATTTT
TRBJ1-5 | - | TRBV28 | TRBD1 | CASSFGTGPNQPQHF | TGTGCCAGCAGTTTCGGGACAGGGCCGAATCAGCCCCAGCATTTT
TRBJ2-7 | - | TRBV5-6 | TRBD2 | CASSLSGEVFYEQYF | TGTGCCAGCAGCCTTAGCGGGGAGGTTTTCTACGAGCAGTACTTC
TRBJ1-4 | many | TRBV6-4 | - | CASSRDVGGKLFF | TGTGCCAGCAGCCGGGACGTTGGGGGAAAACTGTTTTTT
TRBJ2-1 | - | TRBV4-2 | - | CASSYTDTEQFF | TGTGCCAGCAGCTATACAGATACTGAGCAGTTCTTC
TRBJ1-5 | few | TRBV6-5 | - | CASSYTQGLDQPQHF | TGTGCCAGCAGTTACACCCAGGGGTTGGATCAGCCCCAGCATTTT
TRBJ2-5 | few | TRBV12-3/TRBV12-4 | - | CASSLRERSGQTQYF | TGTGCCAGCAGTTTGAGGGAACGGTCCGGGCAAACCCAGTACTTC
TRBJ2-1 | - | TRBV6-5 | - | CVSSHYNEQFF | TGTGTCAGCAGCCACTACAATGAGCAGTTCTTC
TRBJ2-5 | many | TRBV4-3 | - | CASSQDFGVGETQYF | TGCGCCAGCAGCCAAGATTTCGGGGTCGGGGAGACCCAGTACTTC
TRBJ2-2 | few | TRBV6-2/TRBV6-3 | - | CASSHQGSGELFF | TGTGCCAGCAGCCACCAGGGGTCCGGGGAGCTGTTTTTT
TRBJ2-1 | - | TRBV7-9 | TRBD2 | CASSSISGGGYNEQFF | TGTGCCAGCAGCTCAATTAGCGGGGGGGGTTACAATGAGCAGTTCTTC
TRBJ2-3 | - | TRBV5-5 | - | CASRVGGLTLTDTQYF | TGTGCCAGCAGAGTGGGTGGACTGACTCTCACAGATACGCAGTATTTT
TRBJ2-1 | - | TRBV20-1 | TRBD2 | CSASSGGGEGFF | TGCAGTGCTAGTAGCGGGGGAGGAGAGGGGTTCTTC
TRBJ1-2 | - | TRBV7-8 | TRBD1 | CASRPTLGQGDYGYTF | TGTGCCAGCAGACCTACCCTCGGACAGGGTGACTATGGCTACACCTTC
TRBJ2-3 | many | TRBV29-1 | TRBD2 | CSAGWSGMADTQYF | TGCAGCGCCGGGTGGAGCGGGATGGCAGATACGCAGTATTTT
TRBJ2-2 | many | TRBV5-6 | - | CASSLLGLNTGELFF | TGTGCCAGCAGCTTATTGGGCCTAAACACCGGGGAGCTGTTTTTT
TRBJ1-2 | - | TRBV25-1 | - | CASSFGVNYGYTF | TGTGCCAGCAGTTTTGGGGTTAACTATGGCTACACCTTC
TRBJ2-3 | - | TRBV20-1 | TRBD1 | CSTRDHVPGQVPTDTQYF | TGCAGTACTAGAGACCACGTTCCCGGACAGGTTCCCACAGATACGCAGTATTTT
TRBJ1-2 | - | TRBV4-2 | - | CASSAGRSGYTF | TGTGCCAGCAGCGCAGGGAGAAGTGGCTACACCTTC
TRBJ2-1 | - | TRBV18 | - | CASSPPNKLVDYNEQFF | TGTGCCAGCTCACCACCTAATAAACTCGTGGACTACAATGAGCAGTTCTTC
TRBJ1-6 | - | TRBV15 | - | CATSRDLGLGSPLHF | TGTGCCACCAGCAGAGATCTGGGGCTAGGTTCACCCCTCCACTTT
TRBJ1-1 | few | TRBV29-1 | - | CSVARGVNTEAFF | TGCAGCGTTGCCCGGGGGGTGAACACTGAAGCTTTCTTT
TRBJ1-6 | - | TRBV25-1 | - | CASSEVSGGSPLHF | TGTGCCAGCAGTGAAGTTTCGGGAGGTTCACCCCTCCACTTT
TRBJ2-2 | - | TRBV28 | - | CASIRGVTGELFF | TGTGCCAGCATTAGAGGAGTCACCGGGGAGCTGTTTTTT
TRBJ2-1 | - | TRBV20-1 | TRBD2 | CCASGLDWSFSYNEQFF | TGCTGTGCTAGCGGGTTGGACTGGTCCTTCTCCTACAATGAGCAGTTCTTC
TRBJ1-5 | many | TRBV24-1 | - | CATSERGYQPQHF | TGTGCCACCAGTGAGCGAGGGTATCAGCCCCAGCATTTT